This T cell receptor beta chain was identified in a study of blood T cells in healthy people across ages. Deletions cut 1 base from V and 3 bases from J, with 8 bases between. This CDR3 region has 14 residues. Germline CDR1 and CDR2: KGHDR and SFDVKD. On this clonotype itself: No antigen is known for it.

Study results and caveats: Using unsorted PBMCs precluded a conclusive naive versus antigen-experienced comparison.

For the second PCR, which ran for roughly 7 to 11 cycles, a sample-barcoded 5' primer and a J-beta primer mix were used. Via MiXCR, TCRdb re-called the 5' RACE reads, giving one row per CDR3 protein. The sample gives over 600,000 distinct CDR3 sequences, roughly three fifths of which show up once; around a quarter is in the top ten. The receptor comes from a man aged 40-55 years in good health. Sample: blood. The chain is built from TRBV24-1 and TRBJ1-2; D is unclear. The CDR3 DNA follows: TGTGCCACCAGTGATTTTTCCAGTCACTATGGCTACACCTTC. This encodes CATSDFSSHYGYTF.